This record covers a single TCR beta chain. What it recognizes is unknown. Looked up from germline, CDR1 is MNHEY and CDR2 is SMNVEV (reference sequence). This CDR3 contains 17 residues. V lost 5 bases to trimming and J lost 4 bases, with 23 bases between them. The data were obtained in a study of cytomegalovirus exposure and HLA in healthy donors. Study-wide results and caveats: Most observed TCR sequences were rare, whereas some public TCRs were detected in many donors. A subsequent analysis found that TCR clusters from the first cohort also tended to co-occur in the 110 or so validation repertoires, with 94% of cluster scores above 0. Cytomegalovirus status was reportedly diagnosed by the classifier with high specificity and sensitivity.

TCRdb keeps only in-frame clones here, not all; method: immunoSEQ multiplex PCR. The sample lists more than 60,000 clones; nearly 96% were seen once. Donors were drawn from the approximately 110-subject validation cohort, separate from the approximately 640-subject first cohort. The specimen sequenced was PBMCs. The chain links TRBV27 to TRBJ1-1; tentatively, D is TRBD1 (6 bases). The TCR sequence derives from a woman between 18 and 30 years old in good health and CMV-seropositive. This chain's CDR3 is CASSTMRLTGLVTEAFF. The CDR3 bases are TGTGCCAGCAGTACAATGCGCCTTACAGGGTTAGTCACTGAAGCTTTCTTT.